The 10 T cell receptor beta chains below come from one sample, sequenced in a study of cytomegalovirus exposure and HLA in healthy donors. The PCR ran on 60 Vbeta and 13 Jbeta primers. Libraries were prepared by immunoSEQ multiplex PCR; TCRdb keeps only in-frame clonotypes and omits some of them. The data show 70,000 to 85,000 clones, with over 60% seen just once and 4% to 4.5% held by the top ten. Sequencing was performed on PBMCs. Receptors were obtained from a male donor in good health and CMV-seropositive.

This chain uses TRBV27 with TRBJ1-5, with D maybe TRBD1 (6 bases). V gave up 3 bases and J gave up 4 bases, with 10 bases separating them. Germline V gene data show CDR1 as MNHEY and CDR2 as SMNVEV (reference sequence). The CDR3 is 14 residues long. The DNA for the CDR3 is TGTGCCAGCAGTTTGGGGACACATAATCAGCCCCAGCATTTT. As protein: CASSLGTHNQPQHF.

This clone was counted a few times. CDR3 protein: CASSPVRGIYNEKLFF. Here the CDR3 DNA reads TGTGCCAGCAGCCCCGTGAGGGGGATTTATAATGAAAAACTGTTTTTT. This rearrangement joins TRBV7-2 to TRBJ1-4; tentative D call: TRBD1 (6 bases). Trimming left V 5 bases short and J 4 bases short, with 17 bases between. The CDR3 length is 16 residues. Germline V CDR1 and CDR2: SGHTA, FQGNSA.

The chain carries TRBV7-2 and TRBJ2-7; D perhaps matches TRBD2 (5 bases). This CDR3 has 13 residues. The germline V gene has CDR1 SGHTA and CDR2 FQGNSA. Between the trimmed V and J ends, which lost 5 bases and 0 bases, there was a span of 8 bases. CDR3 in DNA: TGTGCCAGCAGCCCCCGGGGCTCCTACGAGCAGTACTTC. Protein: CASSPRGSYEQYF. Full variable domain (outside the CDR3, taken from reference TRBV7-2 and TRBJ2-7): GAGVSQSPSNKVTEKGKDVELRCDPISGHTALYWYRQSLGQGLEFLIYFQGNSAPDKSGLPSDRFSAERTGGSVSTLTIQRTQQEDSAVYLCASSPRGSYEQYFGPGTRLTVT.

The rearrangement joins TRBV9 to TRBJ2-7, with no clear D. The CDR3 spans 14 residues. Germline loops: CDR1 SGDLS, CDR2 YYNGEE. V was clipped by 4 bases and J by 1 base, with 12 bases between them. CDR3: CASSPSRGSYEQYF. The DNA of the CDR3 is TGTGCCAGCAGCCCATCTAGAGGTTCCTACGAGCAGTACTTC.

In this sample, this clone turned up a few times. The CDR3 loop reads CSVGQGMGYTEAFF. Here the CDR3 DNA reads TGCAGCGTGGGACAGGGAATGGGGTACACTGAAGCTTTCTTT. This sequence joins TRBV29-1 and TRBJ1-1, with 9 positions matching TRBD1. CDR1 is SQVTM, CDR2 ANQGSEA, per germline. V lost 6 bases, J lost 3 bases, and 8 bases stayed unmatched. The CDR3 extends over 14 amino acids.

The gene calls are TRBV6-5 and TRBJ2-5; tentatively, D is TRBD1 (5 bases). The DNA matches TRBJ2-7 better at its end, which makes the J call doubtful. Germline V gene lookup returns CDR1 MNHEY and CDR2 SVGAGI. CDR3 length: 16 residues. CDR3 amino acids: CASSYSKAEGAYEQYF. In DNA form, the CDR3 reads TGTGCCAGCAGTTACTCTAAGGCCGAAGGGGCCTACGAGCAGTACTTC.

The gene calls are TRBV11-1 and TRBJ2-3, with TRBD2 as a possible D gene (6 bases). CDR1 SGHAT and CDR2 FQDESV come from the germline V gene (reference sequence). Between the trimmed V and J ends, which lost 5 bases and 6 bases, there was a span of 15 bases. The CDR3 spans 14 residues. Written as DNA, the CDR3 is TGTGCCAGCAGCCAATCGCGGGGCGGGGATACGCAGTATTTT. It specifies CASSQSRGGDTQYF.

This chain links TRBV19 with TRBJ1-2; 8 bases are a match to TRBD1. V trimming: 6 bases; J trimming: 6 bases; junction bases outside the gene matches: 9. The CDR3 has 14 amino acids. From germline, CDR1 is LNHDA and CDR2 SQIVND (reference sequence). The CDR3, as DNA: TGTGCCAGTAGGCTAACAGGGGGAGAGAATGGCTACACCTTC. It translates to CASRLTGGENGYTF.

This chain joins TRBV21-1 and TRBJ2-6; TRBD1 is the table's D call, not checked against the DNA. TRBV21-1 is a documented pseudogene. The CDR3 sequence is 15 residues long. The CDR3 DNA sequence: TGTGCCAGCAGCGGGGGACAATCTGGGGCCAACGTCCTGACTTTC. Its protein product is CASSGGQSGANVLTF.

This sequence joins TRBV7-9 and TRBJ1-5, with 7 positions matching TRBD1. Germline CDR1 is SEHNR and CDR2 is FQNEAQ (reference sequence). The ends lost 1 base at V and 4 bases at J; junction bases unmatched: 7. The length of the CDR3 is 16 residues. The CDR3: CASSLEGGRGNQPQHF. CDR3 in DNA: TGTGCCAGCAGCTTAGAGGGGGGCAGGGGGAATCAGCCCCAGCATTTT.